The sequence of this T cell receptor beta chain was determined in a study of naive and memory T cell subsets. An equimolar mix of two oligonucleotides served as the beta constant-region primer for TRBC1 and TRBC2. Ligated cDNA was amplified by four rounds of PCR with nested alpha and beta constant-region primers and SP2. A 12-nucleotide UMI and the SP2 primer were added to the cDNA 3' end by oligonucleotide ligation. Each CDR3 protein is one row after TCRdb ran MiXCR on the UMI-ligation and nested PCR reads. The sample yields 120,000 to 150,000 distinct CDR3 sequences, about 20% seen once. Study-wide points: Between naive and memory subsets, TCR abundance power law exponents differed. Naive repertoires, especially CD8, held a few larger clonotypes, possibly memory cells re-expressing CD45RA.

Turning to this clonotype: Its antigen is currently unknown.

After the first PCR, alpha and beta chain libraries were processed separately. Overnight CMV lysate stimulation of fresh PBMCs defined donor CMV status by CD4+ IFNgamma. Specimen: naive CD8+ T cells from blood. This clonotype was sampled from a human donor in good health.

Here the CDR3 reads CAWSGELRPYEQYF. The CDR3 DNA is TGTGCCTGGAGTGGAGAACTCAGGCCCTACGAGCAGTACTTC. V gene TRBV30 combines with J gene TRBJ2-7, with no clear D. This CDR3 comprises 14 residues. Looked up from germline, CDR1 is GTSNPN and CDR2 is SVGIG (reference sequence). V was shortened by 1 base and J by 2 bases, with 12 bases between the two germline ends.